This T cell receptor beta chain was captured by sequencing in a study of a mutant IDH1 vaccine in newly diagnosed glioma. Study summary: With temozolomide cycles, or 4-6 weeks after radiotherapy alone, vaccination was started. Former treatment meant radiotherapy, temozolomide, or both; the majority had gotten both. Notes on the study in general: Pseudoprogression appeared independent of alterations in top peripheral clonotypes.

The time point is: week 5, during vaccination. Each vaccine dose was 300 ug of mutant IDH1 20-mer peptide, with topical imiquimod. Clones were read by immunoSEQ multiplex PCR, and TCRdb kept only the in-frame ones, dropping some. The table records fewer than 70,000 clones, 85% to 90% of them present only once. About this clone: As yet, its antigen is unknown.

With V trimmed by 1 base and J by 8 bases, 7 bases remained unmatched. Germline V gene data show CDR1 as SEHNR and CDR2 as FQNEAQ (reference sequence). This CDR3 comprises 14 residues. The specimen comprised PBMCs, sampled from a glioma patient whose treatment included an IDH1 peptide vaccine. The gene calls are TRBV7-9 and TRBJ1-2, with 7 bases fitting TRBD1. The TCR sequence derives from a woman between 40 and 50 years old with glioma. The CDR3 region has the DNA TGTGCCAGCAGCTTAGTGGGAGGGGGCTACGGCTACACCTTC. It translates to CASSLVGGGYGYTF.